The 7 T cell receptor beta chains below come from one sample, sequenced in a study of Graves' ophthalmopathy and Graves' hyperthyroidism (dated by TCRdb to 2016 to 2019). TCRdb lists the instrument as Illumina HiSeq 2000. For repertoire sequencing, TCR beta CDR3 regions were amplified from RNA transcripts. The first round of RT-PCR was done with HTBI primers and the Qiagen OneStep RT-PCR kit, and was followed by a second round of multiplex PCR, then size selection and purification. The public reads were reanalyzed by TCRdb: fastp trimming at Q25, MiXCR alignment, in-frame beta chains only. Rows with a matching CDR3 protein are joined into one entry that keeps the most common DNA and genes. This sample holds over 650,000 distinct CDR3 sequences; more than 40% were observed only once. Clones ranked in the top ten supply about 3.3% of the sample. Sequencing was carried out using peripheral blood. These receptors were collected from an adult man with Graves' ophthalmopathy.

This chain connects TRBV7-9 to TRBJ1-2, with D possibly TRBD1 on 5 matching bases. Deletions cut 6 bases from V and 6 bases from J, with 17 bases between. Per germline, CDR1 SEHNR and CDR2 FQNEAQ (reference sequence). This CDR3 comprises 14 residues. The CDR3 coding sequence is TGTGCCAGCAGAACCCCCGGGACTTACCATGGCTACACCTTC. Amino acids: CASRTPGTYHGYTF.

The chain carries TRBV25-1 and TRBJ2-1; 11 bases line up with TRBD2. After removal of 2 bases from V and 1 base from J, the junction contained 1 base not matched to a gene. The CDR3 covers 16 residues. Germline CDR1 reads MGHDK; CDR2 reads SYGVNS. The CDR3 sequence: CASSEASGRSYNEQFF. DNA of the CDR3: TGTGCCAGCAGTGAAGCTAGCGGGAGGTCCTACAATGAGCAGTTCTTC.

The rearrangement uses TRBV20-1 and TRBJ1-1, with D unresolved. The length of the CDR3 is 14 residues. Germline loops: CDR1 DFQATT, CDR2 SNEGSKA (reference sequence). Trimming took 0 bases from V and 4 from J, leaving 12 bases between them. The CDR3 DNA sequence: TGCAGTGCTAGAGATCGAGGGTGGGGCACTGAAGCTTTCTTT. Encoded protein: CSARDRGWGTEAFF.

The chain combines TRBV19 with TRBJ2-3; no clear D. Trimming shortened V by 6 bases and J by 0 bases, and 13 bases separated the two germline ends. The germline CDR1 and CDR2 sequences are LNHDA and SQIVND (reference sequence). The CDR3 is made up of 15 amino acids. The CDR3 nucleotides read TGTGCCAGTAGGCCCCTTGGTGGGAGCACAGATACGCAGTATTTT. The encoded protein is CASRPLGGSTDTQYF. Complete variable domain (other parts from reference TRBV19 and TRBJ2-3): DGGITQSPKYLFRKEGQNVTLSCEQNLNHDAMYWYRQDPGQGLRLIYYSQIVNDFQKGDIAEGYSVSREKKESFPLTVTSAQKNPTAFYLCASRPLGGSTDTQYFGPGTRLTVL.

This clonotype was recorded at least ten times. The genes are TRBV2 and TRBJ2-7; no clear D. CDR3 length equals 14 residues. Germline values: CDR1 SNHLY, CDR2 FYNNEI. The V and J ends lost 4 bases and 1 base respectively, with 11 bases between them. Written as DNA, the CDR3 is TGTGCCAGCAGTGTAGCCATGTCGTCCTACGAGCAGTACTTC. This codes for CASSVAMSSYEQYF. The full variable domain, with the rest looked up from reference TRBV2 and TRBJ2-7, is EPEVTQTPSHQVTQMGQEVILRCVPISNHLYFYWYRQILGQKVEFLVSFYNNEISEKSEIFDDQFSVERPDGSNFTLKIRSTKLEDSAMYFCASSVAMSSYEQYFGPGTRLTVT.

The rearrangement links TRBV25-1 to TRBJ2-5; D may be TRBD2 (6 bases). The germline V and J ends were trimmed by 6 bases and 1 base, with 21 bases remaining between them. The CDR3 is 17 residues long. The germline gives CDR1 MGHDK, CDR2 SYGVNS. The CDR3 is CASSQAAGRGIQETQYF. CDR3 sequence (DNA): TGTGCCAGCAGCCAAGCCGCCGGGCGGGGCATCCAAGAGACCCAGTACTTC.

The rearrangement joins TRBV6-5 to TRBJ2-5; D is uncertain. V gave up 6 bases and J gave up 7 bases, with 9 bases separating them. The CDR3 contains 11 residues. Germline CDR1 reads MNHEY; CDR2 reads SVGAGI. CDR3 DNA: TGTGCCAGCAGCGACCGCGGGACCCAGTACTTC. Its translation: CASSDRGTQYF.